These 10 T cell receptor beta chains share one sample of origin, sequenced in a study of T cell changes during pregnancy in multiple sclerosis (dated by TCRdb to between 2018 and 2021). Library preparation employed the immunoSEQ multiplex PCR assay. This is the immuneACCESS table as TCRdb keeps it, with only in-frame sequences that have V and J called. A part of the clones is gone; compared with another copy, unresolved V genes explain less than half, and the rest is unexplained. For this sample the table gives approximately 130,000 clones, of which over 85% were detected only once. 6.2% of the sample comes from the top ten. The material was peripheral blood, obtained before pregnancy. The receptor source for this set is a female donor with multiple sclerosis, enrolled in a pregnancy study.

The J gene is TRBJ2-7, the V gene TRBV13; 7 bases align to TRBD2. The J segment lost 4 bases and the V segment lost 0 bases, leaving 3 bases of the junction unmatched. Per the germline V gene, CDR1 is PRHDT and CDR2 is FYEKMQ (reference sequence). CDR3 length equals 14 residues. Here the CDR3 reads CASSLGAGDYEQYF. The CDR3 DNA follows: TGTGCCAGCAGCTTAGGGGCGGGAGATTACGAGCAGTACTTC.

The chain recombines TRBV7-9 with TRBJ1-3; 7 nucleotides align to TRBD1. The CDR3 is 15 amino acids. Germline CDR1 and CDR2: SEHNR and FQNEAQ (reference sequence). The trim removed 4 bases at V and 0 bases at J, leaving 3 bases unmatched. CDR3 protein: CASSSTGFSGNTIYF. Here the CDR3 DNA reads TGTGCCAGCAGCTCGACAGGGTTCTCTGGAAACACCATATATTTT.

The chain links TRBV5-6 to TRBJ2-6; 7 bases fit TRBD1. This CDR3 spans 16 amino acids. V lost 4 bases and J lost 0; bases outside the gene matches: 4. Germline V lookup: CDR1 SGHDT, CDR2 YYEEEE. The CDR3: CASSRDSLSGANVLTF. CDR3 nucleotides: TGTGCCAGCAGCCGGGACAGTCTCTCTGGGGCCAACGTCCTGACTTTC.

This sequence joins TRBV25-1 and TRBJ1-2, with D perhaps matching TRBD1 (5 bases). Germline V CDR1 and CDR2: MGHDK, SYGVNS. The V and J ends lost 4 bases and 8 bases respectively, with 11 bases between them. The CDR3 extends over 12 amino acids. The CDR3 region has the DNA TGTGCCAGCAGTGCGACAGTCTACGGCTACACCTTC. Its protein is CASSATVYGYTF.

Comments on this clone: Distinct nucleotide sequences in the sample also encode this CDR3. The genes are TRBV2 and TRBJ2-7; D perhaps matches TRBD2 (6 bases). With 6 bases removed from V and 3 bases from J, the gap between germline ends came to 9 bases. In germline, CDR1 is SNHLY, CDR2 FYNNEI. The CDR3 loop spans 12 amino acids. The CDR3 DNA is TGTGCCAGCAGGGGGACTGTCTACGAGCAGTACTTC. Residues: CASRGTVYEQYF.

This CDR3 is CASSLEGAQGNQPQHF. Here the CDR3 DNA reads TGCGCCAGCAGCTTGGAGGGGGCACAGGGCAATCAGCCCCAGCATTTT. The chain employs TRBV5-1 and TRBJ1-5, with 7 positions matching TRBD1. CDR1 and CDR2 from the germline V gene are SGHRS and YFSETQ. J was trimmed by 2 bases and V by 0 bases; bases with no gene match: 5. This CDR3 is built from 16 residues.

On this clone itself: A junction boundary mismatches the germline segment, possibly from a read error. The same CDR3 can be traced to other DNA sequences in this sample. The chain combines TRBV5-1 with TRBJ2-5; D unresolved. CDR3 length: 13 amino acids. CDR1 is SGHRS and CDR2 is YFSETQ in the germline V gene. Written as DNA, the CDR3 is TGCGCCAGCAGCATTGTTAGTGGAGAGACTCAGTACTTC. Its translation is CASSIVSGETQYF.

The chain employs TRBV5-1 and TRBJ2-5, with 7 bases that match TRBD2. V shed 1 base, J shed 1 base, and the junction held 1 base outside the gene matches. Germline CDR1 SGHRS, CDR2 YFSETQ. This CDR3 region has 14 residues. CDR3 region: CASSLSGTQETQYF. The CDR3 nucleotides are TGCGCCAGCAGCTTGAGCGGGACCCAAGAGACCCAGTACTTC.

CDR3 residues: CASSSRQGPSGYTF. The CDR3 DNA sequence: TGTGCCAGCAGTTCCAGACAGGGCCCGAGCGGCTACACCTTC. The chain uses TRBV2 and TRBJ1-2, with 7 bases matching TRBD1. Germline V CDR1 and CDR2: SNHLY, FYNNEI. V lost 5 bases to trimming and J lost 8 bases; unmatched junction nucleotides: 11. The CDR3 totals 14 residues.

J is TRBJ2-3 and V is TRBV19, with 11 bases lining up with TRBD2. This CDR3 is 19 amino acids long. The V and J ends lost 11 bases and 1 base, in that order; junction bases with no gene match: 20. Per the germline V gene, CDR1 is LNHDA and CDR2 is SQIVND (reference sequence). The CDR3 sequence: CASSGGLRPASWRTDTQYF. The DNA of the CDR3 is TGTGCCTCTAGCGGGGGGTTAAGGCCAGCCTCTTGGCGCACAGATACGCAGTATTTT.